The present entry profiles one T cell receptor (beta chain) with its context. The CDR3 has 10 amino acids. Germline V gene sequence: CDR1 MNHEY, CDR2 SVGAGI. With 11 bases removed from V and 4 bases from J, the gap between germline ends came to 8 bases. The record originates from a study of blood T cell repertoires in COVID-19. Method: immunoSEQ multiplex PCR; TCRdb's copy keeps in-frame clones and lacks some. The sample has roughly 380,000 clones, around 91% seen once. The sequencing sample was made of peripheral blood. This receptor was obtained from a woman between 40 and 50 years old with COVID-19, enrolled during active disease. The chain combines TRBV6-5 with TRBJ1-1; D is uncertain. The CDR3 protein is CAGGFTEAFF. DNA for the CDR3: TGTGCCGGAGGGTTCACTGAAGCTTTCTTT.